Each of the 24 T cell receptor beta chains below was sequenced from the same sample in a study of T cell responses to AZD1222 COVID-19 vaccine. Method: immunoSEQ multiplex PCR; TCRdb's copy keeps in-frame clones and lacks some. The data contain some 150,000 clones, approximately 85% of them singletons. The material was peripheral blood, obtained 28 days after the second dose of the MenACWY control vaccine. Receptors were obtained from an adult who received the MenACWY meningococcal vaccine as a control.

The genes are TRBV5-1 and TRBJ1-5; TRBD1 matches 7 bases. Looked up from germline, CDR1 is SGHRS and CDR2 is YFSETQ. The CDR3 runs to 14 residues. The trim removed 4 bases at V and 3 bases at J, leaving 4 bases unmatched. CDR3: CASSLTGNNQPQHF. CDR3 nucleotides: TGCGCCAGCAGCCTGACAGGGAACAATCAGCCCCAGCATTTT.

The chain employs TRBV6-2 or TRBV6-3 and TRBJ1-6; TRBD1 matches 9 bases. Per germline, CDR1 MNHEY and CDR2 SVGEGT. The CDR3 is 14 residues long. The trim removed 5 bases at V and 8 bases at J, leaving 4 bases unmatched. The DNA for the CDR3 is TGTGCCAGCAGTCCCAGACAGGGGGATTCACCCCTCCACTTT. This codes for CASSPRQGDSPLHF.

The count of this clone is one. This chain links TRBV11-2 with TRBJ2-3; 9 bases line up with TRBD2. Germline V lookup: CDR1 SGHAT, CDR2 FQNNGV. This CDR3 comprises 19 residues. V shed 0 bases, J shed 3 bases, and the junction held 13 bases outside the gene matches. DNA for the CDR3: TGTGCCAGCAGCTTAGATCCCACTAAGGTTAGCGGGAGTACAGATACGCAGTATTTT. Translated, it gives CASSLDPTKVSGSTDTQYF.

V usage is TRBV28 and J usage is TRBJ2-5; 8 bases line up with TRBD2. The germline gives CDR1 MDHEN, CDR2 SYDVKM. The V and J ends lost 10 bases and 5 bases, in that order; junction bases with no gene match: 21. This CDR3 is 17 amino acids long. The CDR3, as DNA: TGTGCCACTATGGGGGGCAGCGGGAGAGGGGACGGGGAGACCCAGTACTTC. Translating it yields CATMGGSGRGDGETQYF. Full variable domain (remainder filled in from reference TRBV28 and TRBJ2-5): DVKVTQSSRYLVKRTGEKVFLECVQDMDHENMFWYRQDPGLGLRLIYFSYDVKMKEKGDIPEGYSVSREKKERFSLILESASTNQTSMYLCATMGGSGRGDGETQYFGPGTRLLVL.

The V and J genes are TRBV27 and TRBJ2-2; D gene ambiguous. With 6 bases removed from V and 5 bases from J, the gap between germline ends came to 13 bases. The CDR3 sequence is 14 residues long. Germline-derived CDR1 and CDR2 are MNHEY and SMNVEV (reference sequence). CDR3: CASRQKAVTGELFF. CDR3 sequence (DNA): TGTGCCAGCAGACAAAAAGCAGTTACCGGGGAGCTGTTTTTT.

This rearrangement joins TRBV19 to TRBJ1-5; unclear D gene. The CDR3 spans 14 residues. CDR1 and CDR2 (germline): LNHDA, SQIVND (reference sequence). V lost 0 bases and J 0 bases, leaving 3 bases between the germline ends. The CDR3 DNA is TGTGCCAGTAGTATAGACACTAGCAATCAGCCCCAGCATTTT. Encoded protein: CASSIDTSNQPQHF.

The chain combines TRBV18 with TRBJ2-7; D uncertain. Trimming removed 6 bases at V and 5 bases at J, with 14 bases between. Germline assignment: CDR1 KGHSH and CDR2 LQKENI. The CDR3 runs 13 residues. This CDR3 reads CASSGRSSHEQYF. In DNA form, the CDR3 reads TGTGCCAGCTCCGGCAGGAGTTCCCACGAGCAGTACTTC.

For the CDR3, the DNA is TGCGCCAGCAGCTTGACCCCTGGCGGGGGGGATAATTCACCCCTCCACTTT. The encoded protein is CASSLTPGGGDNSPLHF. The rearrangement links TRBV5-1 to TRBJ1-6, with D perhaps TRBD1 (5 bases). Germline V CDR1 and CDR2: SGHRS, YFSETQ. The germline V and J ends were trimmed by 1 base and 5 bases, with 16 bases remaining between them. This CDR3 contains 17 residues. The full variable domain, rest sourced from reference TRBV5-1 and TRBJ1-6, is KAGVTQTPRYLIKTRGQQVTLSCSPISGHRSVSWYQQTPGQGLQFLFEYFSETQRNKGNFPGRFSGRQFSNSRSEMNVSTLELGDSALYLCASSLTPGGGDNSPLHFGNGTRLTVT.

The CDR3: CASTNRGSYEQYV. Written as DNA, the CDR3 is TGTGCCAGCACTAACAGGGGATCCTACGAGCAGTACGTC. The rearrangement joins TRBV28 to TRBJ2-7, with TRBD1 matching over 7 bases. There are 13 residues in the CDR3. The V gene end was trimmed by 7 bases and the J gene end by 1 base; junction bases not matched to a gene: 4. CDR1 and CDR2 (germline): MDHEN, SYDVKM.

CDR3 bases: TGTGCCAGCAGTCCCCATATGTCGGGCACTGAAGCTTTCTTT. Its protein is CASSPHMSGTEAFF. The J gene is TRBJ1-1, the V gene TRBV28, with D uncertain. The CDR3 length is 14 residues. Germline lookup yields CDR1 MDHEN and CDR2 SYDVKM. V was pared by 5 bases and J by 4 bases, with 14 bases between. The whole variable domain, remainder taken from reference TRBV28 and TRBJ1-1, is DVKVTQSSRYLVKRTGEKVFLECVQDMDHENMFWYRQDPGLGLRLIYFSYDVKMKEKGDIPEGYSVSREKKERFSLILESASTNQTSMYLCASSPHMSGTEAFFGQGTRLTVV.

V and J are TRBV7-2 and TRBJ1-1; D remains unclear. V lost 6 bases, J lost 1 base, and 12 bases lay in between. The CDR3 sequence is 14 residues long. From germline, CDR1 is SGHTA and CDR2 FQGNSA. CDR3 nucleotides: TGTGCCAGCAGACTGTACAGCCAGAACACTGAAGCTTTCTTT. Translated, it gives CASRLYSQNTEAFF.

J is TRBJ1-6 and V is TRBV4-1; 7 nucleotides match TRBD1. The CDR3 has 18 residues. Per the germline V gene, CDR1 is MGHRA and CDR2 is YSYEKL. J lost 0 bases, V lost 0 bases, and 5 bases had no gene match. CDR3 coding DNA: TGCGCCAGCAGCCAAGATTGGGGACAGAGCTCCTATAATTCACCCCTCCACTTT. The encoded protein is CASSQDWGQSSYNSPLHF.

The rearrangement links TRBV14 to TRBJ2-2, with 7 bases identical to TRBD1. With V trimmed by 3 bases and J by 7 bases, 11 bases remained unmatched. CDR3 length: 16 amino acids. Germline CDR1 is SGHDN and CDR2 is FVKESK. Written as DNA, the CDR3 is TGTGCCAGCAGCCAGTACCTGACAGGGTATAGCGGGGAGCTGTTTTTT. Its protein product is CASSQYLTGYSGELFF. The full variable domain, in which reference TRBV14 and TRBJ2-2 provide the parts outside the CDR3, is EAGVTQFPSHSVIEKGQTVTLRCDPISGHDNLYWYRRVMGKEIKFLLHFVKESKQDESGMPNNRFLAERTGGTYSTLKVQPAELEDSGVYFCASSQYLTGYSGELFFGEGSRLTVL.

This chain uses TRBV9 with TRBJ2-1, with 12 bases lining up with TRBD2. The length of the CDR3 is 16 residues. CDR1 SGDLS and CDR2 YYNGEE come from the germline V gene. V lost 2 bases, J lost 9 bases, and 9 bases stayed unmatched. CDR3 amino acids: CASSVGLAGLVGEQFF. CDR3 bases: TGTGCCAGCAGCGTCGGACTAGCGGGATTGGTCGGTGAGCAGTTCTTC.

The V and J genes are TRBV7-6 and TRBJ2-7; TRBD1 aligns across 12 bases. Per the germline V gene, CDR1 is SGHVS and CDR2 is FNYEAQ. The CDR3 extends over 15 amino acids. V lost 5 bases, J lost 5 bases, and 7 bases stayed unmatched. CDR3 region: CASSRDRGLRNEQYF. DNA of the CDR3: TGTGCCAGCAGCCGGGACAGGGGGCTGAGGAACGAGCAGTACTTC.

The V call is TRBV28, the J call TRBJ1-1, with D possibly matching TRBD1 (5 bases). CDR1 is MDHEN, CDR2 SYDVKM, per germline. The CDR3 length is 15 residues. V was pared by 6 bases and J by 6 bases, with 20 bases between. The CDR3, as DNA: TGTGCCAGCAGCCTCTCCAGGGAGGGGCGTCCTGAAGCTTTCTTT. This translates into CASSLSREGRPEAFF.

This sequence joins TRBV30 and TRBJ1-2; 9 nucleotides match TRBD1. The CDR3 covers 15 residues. V was pared by 3 bases and J by 2 bases, with 7 bases of the junction left unmatched. The germline gives CDR1 GTSNPN, CDR2 SVGIG (reference sequence). CDR3 loop: CAWRQDRGVNYGYTF. Here the CDR3 DNA reads TGTGCCTGGAGACAGGACAGGGGAGTAAACTATGGCTACACCTTC. Full variable domain (rest looked up from reference TRBV30 and TRBJ1-2): SQTIHQWPATLVQPVGSPLSLECTVEGTSNPNLYWYRQAAGRGLQLLFYSVGIGQISSEVPQNLSASRPQDRQFILSSKKLLLSDSGFYLCAWRQDRGVNYGYTFGSGTRLTVV.

This clone appeared a few times. This rearrangement joins TRBV24-1 to TRBJ2-1; D is uncertain. The CDR3 contains 15 residues. Germline loops: CDR1 KGHDR, CDR2 SFDVKD. V was pared by 4 bases and J by 7 bases, with 16 bases between. The CDR3 sequence is CATSESQLLRNEQFF. CDR3 DNA: TGTGCCACCAGTGAAAGCCAGCTCCTTCGGAATGAGCAGTTCTTC.

The CDR3, as DNA: TGTGCCAGCTCACCACCTTGGACTAGCGGGACCACAAATTACAATGAGCAGTTCTTC. Protein sequence: CASSPPWTSGTTNYNEQFF. The chain carries TRBV18 and TRBJ2-1; 12 bases line up with TRBD2. Germline values: CDR1 KGHSH, CDR2 LQKENI. The CDR3 totals 19 residues. Trimming cost V 0 bases and J 4 bases; bases outside gene matches: 10.

The chain is built from TRBV19 and TRBJ2-3; D might be TRBD1 (6 bases). CDR3 size: 13 residues. Germline CDR1 reads LNHDA; CDR2 reads SQIVND (reference sequence). Between the trimmed V and J ends, which lost 4 bases and 2 bases, there was a span of 7 bases. The CDR3 nucleotides read TGTGCCAGTAGTAACAGGGCCACAGATACGCAGTATTTT. This encodes CASSNRATDTQYF.

The chain is built from TRBV7-9 and TRBJ2-2; the D gene could be TRBD1 or TRBD2 (5 bases each). The V gene lost 2 bases and the J gene lost 1 base, with 14 bases spanning the gap. This CDR3 spans 17 amino acids. CDR1 and CDR2 from the germline V gene are SEHNR and FQNEAQ (reference sequence). The CDR3 DNA sequence: TGTGCCAGCAGCTTACTTGGGACGACAGAGAACACCGGGGAGCTGTTTTTT. Protein product: CASSLLGTTENTGELFF.

This clone was recorded once. V gene TRBV5-6 combines with J gene TRBJ1-1; D uncertain. This CDR3 is 13 amino acids long. V was trimmed by 1 base and J by 4 bases, leaving 8 bases between them. The V gene's germline CDR1 is SGHDT and CDR2 YYEEEE. The CDR3 DNA follows: TGTGCCAGCAGCTTGAGGGTGGCCACTGAAGCTTTCTTT. It translates to CASSLRVATEAFF.

The rearrangement uses TRBV2 and TRBJ1-2; D unclear. This CDR3 comprises 12 residues. The ends were cut back, 6 bases at V and 6 bases at J, with 11 bases in the middle. CDR1 is SNHLY and CDR2 is FYNNEI in the germline V gene. The CDR3: CASRSETHGYTF. For the CDR3, the DNA is TGTGCCAGCAGGAGTGAGACTCATGGCTACACCTTC.

Details on this clone: The junction departs from the called germline gene at one end, perhaps through a read error. This chain uses TRBV4-1 with TRBJ2-3, with D perhaps matching TRBD2 (5 bases). CDR3 length equals 15 residues. CDR1 is MGHRA, CDR2 YSYEKL, per germline. In DNA form, the CDR3 reads TGCGCCAGCAGCGAAGAACGGGGTTCCACAGATACGCAGTATTTT. As protein: CASSEERGSTDTQYF.